Below, 8 T cell receptor beta chains from the same sample are listed, as sequenced in a study of OX40 agonist ivuxolimab in advanced cancers. This table comes from immunoSEQ multiplex PCR, and its TCRdb copy is limited to in-frame clones, with some not included. This table holds about 84,000 clones, around 84% found once. The specimen was CD4+ or CD8+ T cells sorted from blood, collected in a trial of the OX40 agonist ivuxolimab. All receptors derive from an adult with an advanced solid tumor such as melanoma, head and neck, liver or kidney cancer.

The V and J genes are TRBV10-3 and TRBJ1-1; D is undetermined. The CDR3 length is 14 residues. Germline assignment: CDR1 ENHRY and CDR2 SYGVKD. Trimming cost V 5 bases and J 1 base, with 11 bases left between them. Here the CDR3 reads CAISLTEQNTEAFF. As DNA, the CDR3 is TGTGCCATCAGTTTAACAGAACAGAACACTGAAGCTTTCTTT.

The table lists this clone with a few counts. V gene TRBV19 combines with J gene TRBJ1-5; the match to TRBD1 covers 9 bases. Germline CDR1 reads LNHDA; CDR2 reads SQIVND (reference sequence). The length of the CDR3 is 16 residues. The ends lost 5 bases at V and 2 bases at J; junction bases unmatched: 7. CDR3 sequence reads: CASSFGTGFGNQPQHF. The CDR3 DNA reads as TGTGCCAGTAGTTTCGGGACAGGGTTTGGCAATCAGCCCCAGCATTTT.

J is TRBJ1-1 and V is TRBV5-8, with D possibly matching TRBD1 (5 bases). Trimming stripped 4 bases from V and 0 bases from J, with 13 bases between. There are 15 residues in the CDR3. CDR1 and CDR2 (germline): SGHTS, YDEGEE. CDR3 region: CASSMDTPMNTEAFF. In nucleotides, the CDR3 is TGTGCCAGCAGCATGGACACCCCTATGAACACTGAAGCTTTCTTT.

The rearrangement joins TRBV18 to TRBJ1-5; no definite D call. The CDR3 loop spans 15 amino acids. The V gene lost 3 bases and the J gene lost 2 bases, with 11 bases spanning the gap. Germline-derived CDR1 and CDR2 are KGHSH and LQKENI. The CDR3 bases are TGTGCCAGCTCACCCACGTCCGGACGCAATCAGCCCCAGCATTTT. Amino acids: CASSPTSGRNQPQHF.

The chain uses TRBV19 and TRBJ2-5; 9 nucleotides match TRBD2. The trim removed 0 bases at V and 2 bases at J, leaving 7 bases unmatched. The CDR3 runs 17 residues. Germline CDR1 LNHDA, CDR2 SQIVND (reference sequence). In DNA form, the CDR3 reads TGTGCCAGTAGTATAGACCCGGCTAGCGGGGATCAAGAGACCCAGTACTTC. Amino acids: CASSIDPASGDQETQYF.

This clone was counted a few times. This rearrangement joins TRBV7-2 to TRBJ1-5; 8 bases fit TRBD1. The CDR3 length is 16 residues. Germline CDR1 and CDR2: SGHTA and FQGNSA. With 3 bases clipped from V and 2 bases from J, the junction kept 6 bases outside the gene matches. The CDR3 DNA reads TGTGCCAGCAGCTTCCGGACAGGGCAGGGCAATCAGCCCCAGCATTTT. Its translation is CASSFRTGQGNQPQHF.

This chain joins TRBV5-6 and TRBJ1-2, with TRBD1 matching 7 bases. Germline V lookup: CDR1 SGHDT, CDR2 YYEEEE. The J segment lost 4 bases and the V segment lost 0 bases, leaving 9 bases of the junction unmatched. This CDR3 has 16 amino acids. CDR3 protein: CASSLAIGQATYGYTF. CDR3 nucleotides: TGTGCCAGCAGCTTGGCCATAGGACAGGCCACCTATGGCTACACCTTC.

CDR3 sequence: CASSGTLYNSPLHF. The CDR3 nucleotides read TGCGCCAGCAGCGGGACCCTCTATAATTCACCCCTCCACTTT. The chain is built from TRBV5-1 and TRBJ1-6; the D gene is possibly TRBD1 (5 bases). The V end was cut by 4 bases, the J end by 3 bases, with 8 bases between. This CDR3 is 14 amino acids long. Germline lookup yields CDR1 SGHRS and CDR2 YFSETQ.